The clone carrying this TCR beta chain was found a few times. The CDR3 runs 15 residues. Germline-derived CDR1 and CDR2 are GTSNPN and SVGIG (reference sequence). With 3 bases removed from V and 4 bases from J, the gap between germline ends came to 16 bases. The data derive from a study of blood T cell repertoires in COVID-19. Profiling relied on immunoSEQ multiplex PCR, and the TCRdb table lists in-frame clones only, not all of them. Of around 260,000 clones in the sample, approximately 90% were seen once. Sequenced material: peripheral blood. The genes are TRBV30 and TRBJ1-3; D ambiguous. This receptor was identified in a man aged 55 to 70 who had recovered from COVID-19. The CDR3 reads CAWRHGEGRGNTIYF. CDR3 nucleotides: TGTGCCTGGAGGCACGGGGAGGGAAGAGGAAACACCATATATTTT.